The present entry profiles one T cell receptor beta chain with its context. The record originates from a study of immune evolution from preneoplasia to lung adenocarcinoma. In germline, CDR1 is SGHTA, CDR2 FQGNSA. V was pared by 0 bases and J by 3 bases, with 4 bases of the junction left unmatched. There are 17 residues in the CDR3. The protocol was immunoSEQ multiplex PCR, while the TCRdb copy is restricted to in-frame clones and leaves out a portion. The data show around 21,000 clones, 60% to 80% seen once. Sequenced input: FFPE invasive lung adenocarcinoma tissue. This sequence joins TRBV7-2 and TRBJ2-3; 12 nucleotides line up with TRBD2. This receptor was identified in a person in their sixties with lung adenocarcinoma. The CDR3 region is CASSLAPGTSGTDTQYF. DNA of the CDR3: TGTGCCAGCAGCTTAGCGCCCGGGACTAGCGGGACAGATACGCAGTATTTT.